This TCR beta chain comes out of a study of T cells in tuberculosis. Overall study results and limits: Smaller distances to GMM-specific TCRs suggested their expansion in active tuberculosis. Smaller alpha distances in active tuberculosis partly reflected shorter CDR3-alpha lengths.

Assay: immunoSEQ multiplex PCR; the TCRdb copy retains only in-frame clones and omits some. The data show about 53,000 clones, about 95% seen once. The CDR3 runs to 12 residues. In germline, CDR1 is SNHLY, CDR2 FYNNEI. The germline V and J ends were trimmed by 7 bases and 3 bases, with 10 bases remaining between them. Time point meaning: new active TB diagnosis, blood taken before or within 7 days of starting treatment. Patients were newly diagnosed, HIV-seronegative, and aged 18 or older. A note on this clone: Its antigen is as yet unknown.

This chain joins TRBV2 and TRBJ2-7; the D gene is possibly TRBD2 (6 bases). This specimen was PBMCs, taken at tuberculosis diagnosis. This TCR was sampled from an adult with tuberculosis. The CDR3 sequence: CASTQEGYEQYF. The CDR3 bases are TGTGCCAGCACGCAGGAGGGCTACGAGCAGTACTTC.